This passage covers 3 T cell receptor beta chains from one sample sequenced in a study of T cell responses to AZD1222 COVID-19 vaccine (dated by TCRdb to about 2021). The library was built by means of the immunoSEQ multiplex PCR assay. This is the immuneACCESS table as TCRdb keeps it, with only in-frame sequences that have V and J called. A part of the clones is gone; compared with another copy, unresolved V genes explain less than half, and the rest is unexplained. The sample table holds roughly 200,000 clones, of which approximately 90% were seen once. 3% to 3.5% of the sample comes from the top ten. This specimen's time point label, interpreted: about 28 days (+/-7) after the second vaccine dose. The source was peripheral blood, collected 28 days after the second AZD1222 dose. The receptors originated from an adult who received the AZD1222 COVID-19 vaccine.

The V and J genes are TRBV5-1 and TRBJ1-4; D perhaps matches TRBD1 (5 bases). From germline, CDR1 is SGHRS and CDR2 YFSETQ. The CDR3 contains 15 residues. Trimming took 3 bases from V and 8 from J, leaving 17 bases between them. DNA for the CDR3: TGCGCCAGCAGCTCAAGGGGAGGGTTGGAGGAAAAACTGTTTTTT. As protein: CASSSRGGLEEKLFF.

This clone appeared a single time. In DNA form, the CDR3 reads TGTGCCATCAGTGATTTACCTGACAGGTACAATGAGCAGTTCTTC. Translated: CAISDLPDRYNEQFF. The V gene is TRBV10-3, the J gene TRBJ2-1; possibly TRBD1 for D (6 bases). V was shortened by 3 bases and J by 4 bases, with 13 bases between the two germline ends. The CDR3 is made up of 15 amino acids. CDR1 and CDR2 from the germline V gene are ENHRY and SYGVKD.

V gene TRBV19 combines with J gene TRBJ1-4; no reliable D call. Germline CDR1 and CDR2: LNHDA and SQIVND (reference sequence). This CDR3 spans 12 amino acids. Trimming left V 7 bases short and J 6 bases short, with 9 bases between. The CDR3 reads CASKHLDEKLFF. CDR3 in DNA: TGTGCCAGTAAGCACCTGGATGAAAAACTGTTTTTT.